The rows below give T cell receptor beta chains drawn from one sample of a study of Graves' ophthalmopathy and Graves' hyperthyroidism. MiXCR, applied by TCRdb to the multiplex PCR reads, yields one record per CDR3 protein. The sample holds under 250,000 distinct CDR3 sequences; 20% to 25% are singletons and the top ten take roughly 40%. Source material: peripheral blood. These receptors all come from a woman in her 50s with Graves' ophthalmopathy. Both conserved end residues are part of each CDR3. Clone size, where shown, is once, few, many, or a class for clones that have expanded.

cdr3_aa: CATSREASPIYEQYF
j_call: TRBJ2-7
v_call: TRBV15
clone_size: many

cdr3_aa: CASRVGGGGGEQYF
j_call: TRBJ2-7
v_call: TRBV12-3/TRBV12-4
clone_size: .

cdr3_aa: CASSQPGRGVETQYF
j_call: TRBJ2-5
v_call: TRBV4-1
clone_size: many

cdr3_aa: CASNPMGLRTEAFF
j_call: TRBJ1-1
v_call: TRBV7-2
clone_size: many

cdr3_aa: CASSSPIAGGHEYEQYF
j_call: TRBJ2-7
v_call: TRBV12-3/TRBV12-4
clone_size: .

cdr3_aa: CATSDPGTDHTF
j_call: TRBJ1-2
v_call: TRBV24-1
clone_size: many

cdr3_aa: CASRQRLAENTGELFF
j_call: TRBJ2-2
v_call: TRBV12-3/TRBV12-4
clone_size: .

cdr3_aa: CSVRQGGLTEAFF
j_call: TRBJ1-1
v_call: TRBV29-1
clone_size: many

cdr3_aa: CASSARASGNTGELFF
j_call: TRBJ2-2
v_call: TRBV6-1
clone_size: few

cdr3_aa: CASSAGTSGWGETQYF
j_call: TRBJ2-5
v_call: TRBV9
clone_size: many

cdr3_aa: CASSLEWGQRETQYF
j_call: TRBJ2-5
v_call: TRBV7-2
clone_size: many

cdr3_aa: CASTGRKDEPSNYGYTF
j_call: TRBJ1-2
v_call: TRBV11-2
clone_size: .

cdr3_aa: CASSFDRGSEAFF
j_call: TRBJ1-1
v_call: TRBV7-9
clone_size: few

cdr3_aa: CASSSPGQGYNQPQHF
j_call: TRBJ1-5
v_call: TRBV28
clone_size: .

cdr3_aa: CATGTGTSEVYEQYF
j_call: TRBJ2-7
v_call: TRBV10-1
clone_size: .

cdr3_aa: CASSLESSGRSYNEQFF
j_call: TRBJ2-1
v_call: TRBV7-8
clone_size: many

cdr3_aa: CASSGGLSRVQETQYF
j_call: TRBJ2-5
v_call: TRBV6-1
clone_size: many

cdr3_aa: CASSLLGGVAETQYF
j_call: TRBJ2-5
v_call: TRBV11-2
clone_size: medium-sized

cdr3_aa: CASSIGPAQAFF
j_call: TRBJ1-1
v_call: TRBV19
clone_size: .

cdr3_aa: CASSLGAAPSYEQYF
j_call: TRBJ2-7
v_call: TRBV12-3/TRBV12-4
clone_size: .

cdr3_aa: CASSLRAPYEQYF
j_call: TRBJ2-7
v_call: TRBV7-8
clone_size: many

cdr3_aa: CASSERWATEAFF
j_call: TRBJ1-1
v_call: TRBV6-1
clone_size: many

cdr3_aa: CACQGLQETQYF
j_call: TRBJ2-5
v_call: TRBV10-3
clone_size: many

cdr3_aa: CASSYSNLNQPQHF
j_call: TRBJ1-5
v_call: TRBV6-5
clone_size: few

cdr3_aa: CASSPGTRSSGANVLTF
j_call: TRBJ2-6
v_call: TRBV3-1
clone_size: few

cdr3_aa: CASTLGTGVNGYTF
j_call: TRBJ1-2
v_call: TRBV12-3/TRBV12-4
clone_size: many